This is a list of T cell receptor beta chains from one sample in a study of T-cell reconstitution after alpha-beta-depleted transplantation in children. Each CDR3 protein gets one entry after TCRdb re-called the PCR reads with MiXCR. The repertoire holds hundreds of thousands of distinct CDR3 sequences, with about 15% as singletons. This specimen consisted of PBMCs, mostly from graft donor cells, obtained 360 days after TCRalphabeta/CD19-depleted stem cell transplant. The source is a male patient aged 2 to 9 who had a stem cell transplant for acute lymphoblastic leukemia, so the T cells may come from the graft donor. Both conserved end residues are part of each CDR3. A D gene is named only where the DNA matches it firmly. Rows may omit the clone size; those that give it use once, few, many or a size class.

TGCAGTGCTAGAGAAAGCGGGAGTGCCTACAATGAGCAGTTCTTC | CSARESGSAYNEQFF | TRBJ2-1 | few | TRBD2 | TRBV20-1
TGCGCCAGCAGCGTAGGAGGGACAGGAACTACCTACGAGCAGTACTTC | CASSVGGTGTTYEQYF | TRBJ2-7 | few | TRBD1 | TRBV5-1
TGTGCCAGCAGTTTTGGACAGGCCTCTACAGATACGCAGTATTTT | CASSFGQASTDTQYF | TRBJ2-3 | NA | TRBD1 | TRBV6-2/TRBV6-3
TGTGCCAGCAGCCAACGAGCCGGGACTAGCGGGGCAGATACGCAGTATTTT | CASSQRAGTSGADTQYF | TRBJ2-3 | few | TRBD2 | TRBV4-2
TGCGCCAGACACAAAAACATTCAGTACTTC | CARHKNIQYF | TRBJ2-4 | NA | NA | TRBV10-1
TGTGCCAGCAGCTTACAGGGGGCCCCGCGAGAGACCCAGTACTTC | CASSLQGAPRETQYF | TRBJ2-5 | many | TRBD1 | TRBV7-6
TGTGCCAGCAGTTATTCAGGGGGGATGACAGATACGCAGTATTTT | CASSYSGGMTDTQYF | TRBJ2-3 | NA | NA | TRBV6-5
TGCGCCAGCAGCTTGGGGCGACAGGACGGGGAGCTGTTTTTT | CASSLGRQDGELFF | TRBJ2-2 | few | NA | TRBV5-1
TGTGCCAGCAGCTTAGAACGGACAGGCACGCAGTATTTT | CASSLERTGTQYF | TRBJ2-3 | few | TRBD1 | TRBV11-2
TGTGCCAGCAGACTTGGACTAGCGGGGGGCCAAGAGACCCAGTACTTC | CASRLGLAGGQETQYF | TRBJ2-5 | few | TRBD2 | TRBV12-3/TRBV12-4
TGTGCCAGCAGTTACTCGGACAGGACTGAAGCTTTCTTT | CASSYSDRTEAFF | TRBJ1-1 | few | TRBD1 | TRBV6-5
TGCGCCAGCAGCTTGGTCCCGGGACAGGGGTATGAAAAACTGTTTTTT | CASSLVPGQGYEKLFF | TRBJ1-4 | few | TRBD1 | TRBV5-1
TGTGCCAGCAGCTTAGAAGGCGGCCGCGGGAACTATGGCTACACCTTC | CASSLEGGRGNYGYTF | TRBJ1-2 | NA | NA | TRBV7-2
TGTGCCAGCAGCAAAATAGATAGGGCCCGGGGAAAGTTCTTC | CASSKIDRARGKFF | TRBJ2-1 | few | NA | TRBV9
TGCGCCAGCAGCTTGGCTCCGGGACTCCGTAGGGATGAGCAGTTCTTC | CASSLAPGLRRDEQFF | TRBJ2-1 | few | NA | TRBV5-1
TGTGCCAGCAGTTCATACGACAGGGAGAGTGAAAAACTGTTTTTT | CASSSYDRESEKLFF | TRBJ1-4 | NA | TRBD1 | TRBV6-5
TGTGCCAGCAGCCAGAGGGGTGGTAATGAAAAACTGTTTTTT | CASSQRGGNEKLFF | TRBJ1-4 | few | NA | TRBV3-1
TGTGCCAGCAGCTCACAACGGGAGGTAAAAGAGACCCAGTACTTC | CASSSQREVKETQYF | TRBJ2-5 | few | TRBD2 | TRBV7-2
TGTGCCAGCAGCGAATGGGGCACTAGCTTCCAGACCCAGTACTTC | CASSEWGTSFQTQYF | TRBJ2-5 | NA | NA | TRBV27
TGCAGTGCTCTACTTGACACCATCAATGAAAAACTGTTTTTT | CSALLDTINEKLFF | TRBJ1-4 | NA | NA | TRBV20-1
TGTGCCAGCAGCTCCGGGACAGTCACTTACAATGAGCAGTTCTTC | CASSSGTVTYNEQFF | TRBJ2-1 | few | TRBD1 | TRBV5-6
TGCAGTTCTGAAGGAGGGGGTAATTCACCCCTCCACTTT | CSSEGGGNSPLHF | TRBJ1-6 | many | NA | TRBV20-1
TGCGCCAGCAGCTTTGAGACAGGGATGCGAGAGACCCAGTACTTC | CASSFETGMRETQYF | TRBJ2-5 | few | TRBD1 | TRBV5-1
TGTGCCACCAGCAAAGGGGGCCCCTCCTACGAGCAGTACTTC | CATSKGGPSYEQYF | TRBJ2-7 | many | TRBD1 | TRBV15
TGTGCCAGCAGCTTAGTGGGTAATGAAGCTTTCTTT | CASSLVGNEAFF | TRBJ1-1 | NA | NA | TRBV7-9
TGTGCCAGCAGACGTCGTGGGGGCGCGGACTCCTATAATTCACCCCTCCACTTT | CASRRRGGADSYNSPLHF | TRBJ1-6 | few | NA | TRBV28
TGCGCCAGCAGCTACGTAGGACAGGGGTATGGGTTGAACACTGAAGCTTTCTTT | CASSYVGQGYGLNTEAFF | TRBJ1-1 | few | TRBD1 | TRBV5-1
TGTGCCAGCAGTTACCTTACCGGGACAGGGGGTCGTAATAGCAATCAGCCCCAGCATTTT | CASSYLTGTGGRNSNQPQHF | TRBJ1-5 | NA | TRBD1 | TRBV6-2/TRBV6-3
TGTGCCATTAACTTCGGAGCCGGGGAGCTGTTTTTT | CAINFGAGELFF | TRBJ2-2 | few | NA | TRBV10-3
TGTGCCAGCAGCTTGGAACAGGGGGGTGACGAGCAGTACTTC | CASSLEQGGDEQYF | TRBJ2-7 | many | TRBD1 | TRBV5-7
TGTGCCAGCAGCCAAGGAGCGGGGGCCGACCAAGAGACCCAGTACTTC | CASSQGAGADQETQYF | TRBJ2-5 | NA | TRBD2 | TRBV3-1
TGCGCCAGCAGCCCGGACAGGCGAGTTGCAACTAATGAAAAACTGTTTTTT | CASSPDRRVATNEKLFF | TRBJ1-4 | NA | TRBD1 | TRBV5-1
TGCGCCAGCAGCTTGGCGTATGGGCCATGGGGAAGGTCCTACGAGCAGTACTTC | CASSLAYGPWGRSYEQYF | TRBJ2-7 | few | NA | TRBV5-1
TGCGCCAGCAGCTTAACTAGCGGGGGGGATGAGCAGTTCTTC | CASSLTSGGDEQFF | TRBJ2-1 | many | TRBD2 | TRBV5-1
TGTGCCAGCAGCACCACCTGGGACGTCCAGTACTTC | CASSTTWDVQYF | TRBJ2-7 | many | NA | TRBV7-2
TGTGCCAGCAGCCATGGAGGTGGTTACGAGCAGTTCTTC | CASSHGGGYEQFF | TRBJ2-1 | few | NA | TRBV27
TGTGCCAGCAGCTTAGCGGGGGGGCTCTACGAGCAGTACTTC | CASSLAGGLYEQYF | TRBJ2-7 | few | NA | TRBV7-2
TGTGCCAGCAGCAGCCACCCGAGCGGGGGGGGCGAGGATACGCAGTATTTT | CASSSHPSGGGEDTQYF | TRBJ2-3 | once | TRBD2 | TRBV5-6
TGCGCCAGCAGCACGGGAGGGAGACTAGCGGGGAGTCAAGAGACCCAGTACTTC | CASSTGGRLAGSQETQYF | TRBJ2-5 | NA | TRBD2 | TRBV5-1
TGCGCCAGCAGCTTGTTAACGGGGGACTCTGGGGCCAACGTCCTGACTTTC | CASSLLTGDSGANVLTF | TRBJ2-6 | NA | NA | TRBV5-1
TGCAGCGCCTACCTCTCCTCTAGCGGGGGGGAATACGAGCAGTACTTC | CSAYLSSSGGEYEQYF | TRBJ2-7 | few | TRBD2 | TRBV29-1
TGCAGTGCTAGAGACATTAGCGGGAGCCTCTACGAGCAGTACTTC | CSARDISGSLYEQYF | TRBJ2-7 | many | TRBD2 | TRBV20-1
TGCGCCAGCAGCTTGGTGGCAGGGACATACGAGCAGTACTTC | CASSLVAGTYEQYF | TRBJ2-7 | NA | NA | TRBV5-1
TGTGCCAGCAACTTACAGACATTGAACACCGGGGAGCTGTTTTTT | CASNLQTLNTGELFF | TRBJ2-2 | NA | NA | TRBV7-2
TGTGCCAGCAGCTTAGATCTAAGTACTAGCGGGTACACAGATACGCAGTATTTT | CASSLDLSTSGYTDTQYF | TRBJ2-3 | few | TRBD2 | TRBV11-2
TGTGCCAGCAGAAACAAAAGGGACAGGGGTTACGAGCAGTACTTC | CASRNKRDRGYEQYF | TRBJ2-7 | many | TRBD1 | TRBV6-2/TRBV6-3